A single sample gave rise to the 8 T cell receptor beta chains below, sequenced in a study of T cells in Graves' hyperthyroidism and ophthalmopathy (dated by TCRdb to the late 2010s). Library construction relied on multiplex PCR. The reads were generated on an Illumina HiSeq 2000. Amplification of TCR beta CDR3 regions was carried out from RNA transcripts. A first-round RT-PCR of the TCR CDR3 used the HTBI primer set with the Qiagen OneStep RT-PCR kit. TCRdb took the public reads, trimmed them with fastp at Q25, ran MiXCR for clone calling and kept in-frame beta chains. Identical CDR3 proteins give one entry, which carries the most common genes and DNA. This sample gives about half a million distinct CDR3 sequences in total; about 20% of them show up just once. The top ten hold over 45% of the sample. Sample: blood. The receptors stem from a middle-aged man with Graves' ophthalmopathy.

This rearrangement joins TRBV7-8 to TRBJ2-7; TRBD1 aligns across 7 bases. V lost 5 bases and J lost 3; bases outside the gene matches: 7. The CDR3 covers 14 residues. Germline V gives CDR1 SGHVS, CDR2 FQNEAQ. The CDR3 DNA is TGTGCCAGCAGCAGCCATGGACAGGACTACGAGCAGTACTTC. It codes for CASSSHGQDYEQYF.

This clonotype was seen only a few times. The rearrangement links TRBV18 to TRBJ2-2; 10 bases match TRBD2. V dropped 4 bases and J dropped 1; count of bases not matched to a gene: 3. Germline loops: CDR1 KGHSH, CDR2 LQKENI. The CDR3 extends over 16 amino acids. The CDR3 DNA is TGTGCCAGCTCACTGCTAGCGGGAGAGAACACCGGGGAGCTGTTTTTT. This gives the protein CASSLLAGENTGELFF.

This clonotype was counted ten times or more. J is TRBJ2-1 and V is TRBV28; TRBD2 matches 10 bases. The CDR3 consists of 15 residues. Germline V gene lookup returns CDR1 MDHEN and CDR2 SYDVKM. Trimming took 5 bases from V and 6 from J; bases not matched to a gene: 7. The CDR3 loop is CASSQSSGRRNEQFF. CDR3 sequence (DNA): TGTGCCAGCAGTCAATCTAGCGGGAGACGCAATGAGCAGTTCTTC.

In its sample, this clonotype was seen a few times. The chain joins TRBV15 to TRBJ1-2, with 8 bases fitting TRBD1. This CDR3 region has 14 residues. CDR1 LNHNV and CDR2 YYDKDF come from the germline V gene (reference sequence). With 0 bases clipped from V and 5 bases from J, the junction kept 2 bases outside the gene matches. The CDR3 region has the DNA TGTGCCACCAGCAGAGATCGGACAGGGTATGGCTACACCTTC. Its translation: CATSRDRTGYGYTF.

The V and J genes are TRBV6-2 or TRBV6-3 and TRBJ2-1; D might be TRBD2 (5 bases). The CDR3 runs 15 residues. Per germline, CDR1 MNHEY and CDR2 SVGEGT. The germline V and J ends were trimmed by 7 bases and 2 bases, with 15 bases remaining between them. CDR3 sequence reads: CASNRAAGTYNEQFF. In nucleotides, the CDR3 is TGTGCCAGCAATCGAGCGGCGGGTACCTACAATGAGCAGTTCTTC.

The V and J genes are TRBV5-8 and TRBJ1-5; D perhaps matches TRBD1 (6 bases). The ends were cut back, 2 bases at V and 2 bases at J, with 11 bases in the middle. The CDR3 covers 15 residues. Germline loops: CDR1 SGHTS, CDR2 YDEGEE. The CDR3 bases are TGTGCCAGCAGCTTTCAGGGGATGGGCAATCAGCCCCAGCATTTT. Translating gives CASSFQGMGNQPQHF.

This clonotype was counted a few times. The chain couples TRBV27 to TRBJ2-2, with 7 bases aligning to TRBD2. CDR1 and CDR2 from the germline V gene are MNHEY and SMNVEV (reference sequence). The CDR3 runs 14 residues. V shed 5 bases, J shed 7 bases, and the junction held 7 bases outside the gene matches. The CDR3 region has the DNA TGTGCCAGCAGTATGGGAGGGCCTGTCGGGGAGCTGTTTTTT. This gives the protein CASSMGGPVGELFF.

This clonotype showed up many times. The CDR3 DNA reads TGCAGTGCTAGAGAACCCCCCTCGTACAATGAGCAGTTCTTC. It specifies CSAREPPSYNEQFF. The chain joins TRBV20-1 to TRBJ2-1, with D uncertain. Germline V gene sequence: CDR1 DFQATT, CDR2 SNEGSKA (reference sequence). The germline V and J ends were trimmed by 0 bases and 4 bases, with 10 bases remaining between them. The CDR3 runs to 14 residues.